The 9 T cell receptor beta chains below come from one sample, sequenced in a study of blood T cells in healthy people across ages. The second PCR ran 7 to 11 cycles with a sample-barcoded 5' primer and J-beta primers. Via MiXCR, TCRdb re-called the 5' RACE reads, giving one row per CDR3 protein. Of approximately 790,000 distinct CDR3 sequences listed, roughly 60% are singletons. Sequencing used blood. The receptors were gathered from a man aged 25 to 40 in good health.

About this clonotype: A read error may account for a junction end that differs from germline. The V call is TRBV7-2, the J call TRBJ2-1; 10 nucleotides agree with TRBD1. Germline V gene lookup returns CDR1 SGHTA and CDR2 FQGNSA. The length of the CDR3 is 16 residues. CDR3 DNA sequence: TGTGCCGGCAGTCCCTCCGGGACAGGGGCCTTCAATGAGCAGTTCTTC. Translated: CAGSPSGTGAFNEQFF.

A remark on this clonotype: This may stem from a read error, because a much larger clone lies one nucleotide away. The V gene is TRBV20-1, the J gene TRBJ2-1; D assignment may be TRBD1 or TRBD2 (5 bases each). Trimming removed 0 bases from V and 11 bases from J, with 11 bases in between. The CDR3 totals 12 residues. CDR1 and CDR2 (germline): DFQATT, SNEGSKA (reference sequence). CDR3 sequence: CSARDQGPKQFF. The CDR3 nucleotides read TGCAGTGCTAGAGATCAGGGACCTAAGCAGTTCTTC.

The chain is built from TRBV7-2 and TRBJ2-1; 9 bases fit TRBD2. The J segment lost 8 bases and the V segment lost 1 base, leaving 9 bases of the junction unmatched. The germline gives CDR1 SGHTA, CDR2 FQGNSA. CDR3 length equals 16 residues. The CDR3 protein is CASSLGWRGGIDEQFF. Written as DNA, the CDR3 is TGTGCCAGCAGCTTAGGTTGGCGGGGGGGTATAGATGAGCAGTTCTTC.

The rearrangement uses TRBV6-2 or TRBV6-3 and TRBJ2-6, with TRBD2 as a possible D gene (6 bases). The V end was cut by 8 bases, the J end by 4 bases, with 18 bases between. The CDR3 is 16 amino acids. The germline V gene encodes CDR1 MNHEY and CDR2 SVGEGT. The CDR3, as DNA: TGTGCCAGCGCCACTAGAGCCGCGGGAGGGGCCAACGTCCTGACTTTC. Protein product: CASATRAAGGANVLTF.

V and J are TRBV20-1 and TRBJ1-2, with D perhaps matching TRBD1 (6 bases). The ends were cut back, 2 bases at V and 0 bases at J, with 16 bases in the middle. The V gene's germline CDR1 is DFQATT and CDR2 SNEGSKA (reference sequence). The CDR3 is made up of 16 amino acids. In nucleotides, the CDR3 is TGCAGTGCTAGAACCACAGGGCTCCTAGCTAACTATGGCTACACCTTC. As protein: CSARTTGLLANYGYTF.

The chain links TRBV27 to TRBJ2-1; D unresolved. The CDR3 is made up of 13 amino acids. Trimming stripped 3 bases from V and 7 bases from J, with 10 bases between. Germline assignment: CDR1 MNHEY and CDR2 SMNVEV (reference sequence). In DNA form, the CDR3 reads TGTGCCAGCAGTTTTGGTCGGGCGAATGAGCAGTTCTTC. Its translation: CASSFGRANEQFF.

This chain links TRBV21-1 with TRBJ2-7; the table's TRBD1 call for D was not verified on the DNA. TRBV21-1 is reported as a pseudogene. The CDR3 spans 15 residues. This chain's CDR3 is CASSKPAGSTYEQYF. As DNA, the CDR3 is TGTGCCAGCAGCAAACCGGCAGGGTCAACGTACGAGCAGTACTTC.

This chain connects TRBV3-1 to TRBJ2-4, with D possibly being TRBD1 or TRBD2 (5 bases each). The CDR3 consists of 13 residues. The V end was cut by 0 bases, the J end by 16 bases, with 16 bases between. CDR1 LGHDT and CDR2 YNNKEL come from the germline V gene (reference sequence). The DNA of the CDR3 is TGTGCCAGCAGCCAAGATCGTCTGGGGGAGAGTTACTTC. Its translation is CASSQDRLGESYF.

The chain links TRBV3-1 to TRBJ1-3; D not resolved. This CDR3 is built from 16 residues. The germline CDR1 and CDR2 sequences are LGHDT and YNNKEL (reference sequence). With 2 bases removed from V and 0 bases from J, the gap between germline ends came to 11 bases. The CDR3 loop is CASSQTLRYSGNTIYF. CDR3 DNA: TGTGCCAGCAGCCAAACACTGAGATACTCTGGAAACACCATATATTTT.